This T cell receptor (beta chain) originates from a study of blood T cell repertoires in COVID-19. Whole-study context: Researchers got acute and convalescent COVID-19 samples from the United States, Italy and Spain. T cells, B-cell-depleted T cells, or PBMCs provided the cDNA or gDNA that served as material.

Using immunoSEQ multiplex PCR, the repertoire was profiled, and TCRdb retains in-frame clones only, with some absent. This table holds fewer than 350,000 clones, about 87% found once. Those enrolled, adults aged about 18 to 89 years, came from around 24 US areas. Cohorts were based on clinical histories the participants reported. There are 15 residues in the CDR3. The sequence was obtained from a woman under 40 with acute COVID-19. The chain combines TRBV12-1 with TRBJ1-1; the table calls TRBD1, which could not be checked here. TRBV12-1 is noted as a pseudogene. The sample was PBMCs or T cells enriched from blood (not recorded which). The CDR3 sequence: CASSRQNRVNTEAFF. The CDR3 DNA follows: TGTGCCAGCAGCCGCCAGAACAGGGTGAACACTGAAGCTTTCTTT.